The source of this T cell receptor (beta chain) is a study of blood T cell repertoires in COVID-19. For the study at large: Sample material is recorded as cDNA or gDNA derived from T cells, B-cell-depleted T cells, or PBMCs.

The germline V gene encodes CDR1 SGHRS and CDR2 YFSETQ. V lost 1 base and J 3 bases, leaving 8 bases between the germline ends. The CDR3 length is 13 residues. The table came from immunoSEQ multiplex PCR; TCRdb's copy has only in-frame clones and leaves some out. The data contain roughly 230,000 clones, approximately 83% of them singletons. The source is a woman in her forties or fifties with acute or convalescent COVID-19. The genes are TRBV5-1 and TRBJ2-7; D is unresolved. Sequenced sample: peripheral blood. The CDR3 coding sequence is TGCGCCAGCAGCTTGAGTTTCGGCTACGAGCAGTACTTC. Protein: CASSLSFGYEQYF.